Listed here is a single T cell receptor (beta chain). TCRdb's table, derived via immunoSEQ multiplex PCR, lists solely in-frame clones and lacks some. This table has about 87,000 clones, about 90% appearing once. The data were taken from a study of blood T cell repertoires in COVID-19. Study as a whole: The study drew acute and convalescent COVID-19 samples from the United States, Italy and Spain.

This CDR3 is 19 amino acids long. V lost 7 bases and J 5 bases, leaving 32 bases between the germline ends. Germline loops: CDR1 MRHNA, CDR2 SNTAGT. Material for sequencing was peripheral blood. This sequence joins TRBV6-4 and TRBJ1-2, with a possible D match to TRBD1 (6 bases). The sequence came from a human donor with acute or convalescent COVID-19. The donor label of this sample is uncertain. As DNA, the CDR3 is TGTGCCAGCAATCCCTTAAGGAGAAGGGGGTTAAGGGGTGGTTATGGCTACACCTTC. This sequence encodes CASNPLRRRGLRGGYGYTF.